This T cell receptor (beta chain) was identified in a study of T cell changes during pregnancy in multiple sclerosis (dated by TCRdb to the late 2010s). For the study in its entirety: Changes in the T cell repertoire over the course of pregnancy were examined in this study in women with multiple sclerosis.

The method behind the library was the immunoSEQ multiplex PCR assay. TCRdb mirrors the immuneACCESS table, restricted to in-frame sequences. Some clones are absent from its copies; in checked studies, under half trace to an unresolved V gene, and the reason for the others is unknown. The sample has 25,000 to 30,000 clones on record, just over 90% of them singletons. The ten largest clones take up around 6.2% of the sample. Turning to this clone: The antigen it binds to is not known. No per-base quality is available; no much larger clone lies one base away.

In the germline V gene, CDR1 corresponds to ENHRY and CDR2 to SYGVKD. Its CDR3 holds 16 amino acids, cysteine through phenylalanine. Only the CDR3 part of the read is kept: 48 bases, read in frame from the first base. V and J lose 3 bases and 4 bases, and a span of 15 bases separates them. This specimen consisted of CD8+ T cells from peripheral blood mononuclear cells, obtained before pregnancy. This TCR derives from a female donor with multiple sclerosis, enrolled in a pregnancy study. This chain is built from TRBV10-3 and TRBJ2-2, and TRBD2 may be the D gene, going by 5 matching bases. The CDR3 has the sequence CAISDYEGAGTGELFF. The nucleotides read TGTGCCATCAGTGACTATGAGGGAGCCGGCACCGGGGAGCTGTTTTTT.